This TCR beta chain was sequenced for a study of OX40 agonist ivuxolimab in advanced cancers. Overall study: Eligibility admitted prior anti-PD-1, anti-PD-L1 or anti-CTLA-4 therapy; about 39% had some. Three patients, one with hepatocellular carcinoma and two with cutaneous melanoma, responded partially.

Method: immunoSEQ multiplex PCR; TCRdb's copy keeps in-frame clones and lacks some. This table holds tens of thousands of clones, 85% found once. V lost 0 bases and J lost 3, with 15 bases in between. The CDR3 covers 15 residues. Germline CDR1 reads GTSNPN; CDR2 reads SVGIG (reference sequence). The clonotype comes from an adult with an advanced solid tumor such as melanoma, head and neck, liver or kidney cancer. The chain uses TRBV30 and TRBJ2-7; maybe TRBD2 (5 bases). Sample: CD4+ or CD8+ T cells sorted from blood, taken in a trial of the OX40 agonist ivuxolimab. CDR3 sequence: CAWSVLGSGIYEQYF. The DNA for the CDR3 is TGTGCCTGGAGTGTACTAGGATCTGGGATCTACGAGCAGTACTTC.